This TCR beta chain was recovered during a study of blood T cell repertoires in COVID-19. Study-level information: Sites across the United States, Italy and Spain contributed samples from acute and convalescent COVID-19. Sample material is recorded as cDNA or gDNA derived from T cells, B-cell-depleted T cells, or PBMCs.

This table comes from immunoSEQ multiplex PCR, and its TCRdb copy is limited to in-frame clones, with some not included. The sample has roughly 170,000 clones, about 80% seen once. Trimming left V 6 bases short and J 3 bases short, with 12 bases between. This CDR3 has 14 amino acids. CDR1 is MNHEY and CDR2 is SVGAGI in the germline V gene. This receptor was identified in a woman in her seventies with acute or convalescent COVID-19. The chain employs TRBV6-5 and TRBJ2-1; D remains unclear. The sample was peripheral blood. The CDR3 bases are TGTGCCAGCAGATCTCGTCTAGGCTACAATGAGCAGTTCTTC. It yields the protein CASRSRLGYNEQFF.